This TCR beta chain was observed in a study of CD8+ T cells in alopecia areata. RNA, once extracted, was reverse transcribed into cDNA for use as the sequencing template. Only in-frame clones appear in the TCRdb table, and some are missing; sequencing was by immunoSEQ multiplex PCR. Of some 120,000 clones in the sample, over 55% were seen once. Treatment defined: oral pan-JAK inhibitor, 5-10 mg twice daily. This TCR was sampled from a human donor with alopecia areata. The specimen was CD4+ T cells sorted from blood, collected at week 4, from a patient treated with tofacitinib.

This chain's CDR3 is CSVEESAGGVGQPQHF. CDR3 bases: TGCAGCGTTGAAGAGTCAGCAGGGGGCGTAGGACAGCCCCAGCATTTT. The J gene is TRBJ1-5, the V gene TRBV29-1; 8 positions match TRBD1. V shed 0 bases, J shed 7 bases, and the junction held 11 bases outside the gene matches. This CDR3 is 16 amino acids long. Germline V gives CDR1 SQVTM, CDR2 ANQGSEA.